Listed here are 18 T cell receptor beta chains from one sample, sequenced in a study of blood T cell repertoires in COVID-19. Only in-frame clones appear in the TCRdb table, and some are missing; sequencing was by immunoSEQ multiplex PCR. The table shows 80,000 or so clones, with roughly 81% occurring only once. Sequenced: peripheral blood. The receptors derive from a man in his 60s with COVID-19, enrolled during active disease.

V and J are TRBV12-3 or TRBV12-4 and TRBJ2-4, with a tentative D call TRBD1 (6 bases). This CDR3 comprises 12 residues. V lost 0 bases and J 12 bases, leaving 9 bases between the germline ends. The CDR3 region is CASSLAQGHQYF. The CDR3 DNA reads as TGTGCCAGCAGTTTAGCCCAGGGGCATCAGTACTTC.

The CDR3 sequence: CASSVTSTDTQYF. The CDR3 DNA is TGTGCCAGCAGCGTTACTTCTACAGATACGCAGTATTTT. The J gene is TRBJ2-3, the V gene TRBV9; D is ambiguous. The CDR3 has 13 amino acids. Trimming removed 2 bases from V and 3 bases from J, with 7 bases in between. Germline loops: CDR1 SGDLS, CDR2 YYNGEE.

This chain connects TRBV19 to TRBJ1-5, with 9 bases identical to TRBD1. Per germline, CDR1 LNHDA and CDR2 SQIVND (reference sequence). Unmatched junction bases numbered 8, after V lost 5 bases and J lost 6 bases. This CDR3 spans 15 amino acids. CDR3 bases: TGTGCCAGTAGTCCGACGAGGACAGGGGTTCAGCCCCAGCATTTT. Translated: CASSPTRTGVQPQHF.

V is TRBV5-4 and J is TRBJ2-3, with 12 bases that match TRBD2. Germline-derived CDR1 and CDR2 are SGHNT and YYREEE (reference sequence). The CDR3 loop spans 16 amino acids. V was clipped by 4 bases and J by 3 bases; unmatched bases: 6. The CDR3 DNA sequence: TGTGCCAGCAGCCGAAGGACTAGCGGGATGACAGATACGCAGTATTTT. Translating it yields CASSRRTSGMTDTQYF.

V gene TRBV2 combines with J gene TRBJ2-5; no firm D call. The CDR3 covers 13 residues. The germline CDR1 and CDR2 sequences are SNHLY and FYNNEI. V lost 4 bases, J lost 2 bases, and 8 bases lay in between. The CDR3 DNA is TGTGCCAGCAGTGGGTCACTACAAGAGACCCAGTACTTC. The encoded protein is CASSGSLQETQYF.

This chain links TRBV11-2 with TRBJ2-2; 9 nucleotides agree with TRBD1. Per germline, CDR1 SGHAT and CDR2 FQNNGV. The CDR3 is 14 residues long. Germline trimming cut 3 bases from V and 6 bases from J; bases unmatched to any gene: 2. DNA for the CDR3: TGTGCCAGCAGCTTCGGACAGGGGTCCGGGGAGCTGTTTTTT. Protein product: CASSFGQGSGELFF.

The chain carries TRBV11-2 and TRBJ1-1; D gene uncertain. This CDR3 contains 15 residues. Germline V gene sequence: CDR1 SGHAT, CDR2 FQNNGV. V was pared by 5 bases and J by 1 base, with 14 bases between. CDR3 loop: CASSQWRGQNTEAFF. Here the CDR3 DNA reads TGTGCCAGCAGCCAATGGAGAGGTCAGAACACTGAAGCTTTCTTT.

The V and J genes are TRBV6-5 and TRBJ2-7; 7 bases are a match to TRBD1. V gave up 0 bases and J gave up 12 bases; unmatched junction bases: 8. Germline V gene sequence: CDR1 MNHEY, CDR2 SVGAGI. This CDR3 has 13 residues. DNA for the CDR3: TGTGCCAGCAGTTACTCGAACAGGGGTCGGATGTACTTC. Its protein product is CASSYSNRGRMYF.

The chain combines TRBV19 with TRBJ2-1; 11 bases line up with TRBD2. Looked up from germline, CDR1 is LNHDA and CDR2 is SQIVND (reference sequence). The CDR3 contains 15 residues. Germline trimming cut 9 bases from V and 4 bases from J; bases unmatched to any gene: 8. The CDR3 region has the DNA TGTGCCAGCAACCAACTAGCGGGGGTATACAATGAGCAGTTCTTC. Its translation is CASNQLAGVYNEQFF.

This chain connects TRBV6-5 to TRBJ2-7; no reliable D call. Trimming left V 6 bases short and J 2 bases short, with 14 bases between. Looked up from germline, CDR1 is MNHEY and CDR2 is SVGAGI. This CDR3 contains 14 residues. CDR3 DNA: TGTGCCAGCAGGTTGAGCTATGCCACCTACGAGCAGTACTTC. Encoded protein: CASRLSYATYEQYF.

This sequence joins TRBV3-1 (or the pseudogene TRBV3-2) and TRBJ1-1; 7 nucleotides line up with TRBD1. CDR1 is LGHDT and CDR2 is YNNKEL in the germline V gene (reference sequence). V lost 1 base, J lost 14 bases, and 4 bases stayed unmatched. The CDR3 runs to 11 residues. The CDR3 loop reads CASSQGQGSFF. Here the CDR3 DNA reads TGTGCCAGCAGCCAAGGACAGGGCAGCTTCTTT.

The rearrangement uses TRBV29-1 and TRBJ1-1, with D possibly matching TRBD1 (6 bases). The CDR3 extends over 14 amino acids. Germline CDR1 SQVTM, CDR2 ANQGSEA. The V gene lost 7 bases and the J gene lost 2 bases, with 17 bases spanning the gap. CDR3 DNA: TGCAGCGCCACCCGGACAGTCTTAAACACTGAAGCTTTCTTT. Protein: CSATRTVLNTEAFF.

Points on this clone: At one boundary the junction diverges from the germline segment, which might be a read error. The rearrangement uses TRBV5-6 and TRBJ1-5; 9 positions match TRBD1. Germline CDR1 SGHDT, CDR2 YYEEEE. This CDR3 has 17 amino acids. CDR3 bases: TGTGCCAGCACCTTGACAGGGGGAAGATATAGCAATCAGCCCCAGCATTTT. Translated, it gives CASTLTGGRYSNQPQHF.

This clone was detected ten times or more. The chain combines TRBV4-1 with TRBJ2-7; D unresolved. CDR1 is MGHRA and CDR2 is YSYEKL in the germline V gene. Trimming removed 1 base from V and 2 bases from J, with 12 bases in between. CDR3 size: 15 residues. The CDR3 region has the DNA TGCGCCAGCAGCCAAGGGGCCTCTAACCCCTACGAGCAGTACTTC. Its translation: CASSQGASNPYEQYF.

The genes are TRBV5-5 and TRBJ1-5, with TRBD1 identical over 7 bases. CDR1 is SGHKS, CDR2 YYEKEE, per germline (reference sequence). J lost 0 bases, V lost 0 bases, and 6 bases had no gene match. The CDR3 contains 17 residues. In DNA, the CDR3 is TGTGCCAGCAGCTTGGTGTTGACAGGGAATAGCAATCAGCCCCAGCATTTT. This sequence encodes CASSLVLTGNSNQPQHF.

This clone has only one observation. This chain joins TRBV2 and TRBJ1-4; no firm D call. The CDR3 runs 15 residues. The germline gives CDR1 SNHLY, CDR2 FYNNEI. V gave up 3 bases and J gave up 0 bases, with 8 bases separating them. CDR3 amino acids: CASSDRRTTNEKLFF. The CDR3, as DNA: TGTGCCAGCAGTGACCGCAGGACAACTAATGAAAAACTGTTTTTT. The full variable domain, its missing parts supplied by reference TRBV2 and TRBJ1-4, is EPEVTQTPSHQVTQMGQEVILRCVPISNHLYFYWYRQILGQKVEFLVSFYNNEISEKSEIFDDQFSVERPDGSNFTLKIRSTKLEDSAMYFCASSDRRTTNEKLFFGSGTQLSVL.

In nucleotides, the CDR3 is TGTGCCAGCAGCTTGGGCCGGGGACAGGTCTCTTCACCCCTCCACTTT. Amino acid sequence: CASSLGRGQVSSPLHF. The V call is TRBV5-5, the J call TRBJ1-6, with 8 bases lining up with TRBD1. The V gene end was trimmed by 0 bases and the J gene end by 9 bases; junction bases not matched to a gene: 8. The CDR3 totals 16 residues. The germline gives CDR1 SGHKS, CDR2 YYEKEE (reference sequence).

The chain employs TRBV19 and TRBJ2-5; D is perhaps TRBD1 (6 bases). Germline CDR1 LNHDA, CDR2 SQIVND (reference sequence). There are 13 residues in the CDR3. Trimming took 8 bases from V and 6 from J, leaving 16 bases between them. The CDR3 reads CASSEQGSKTQYF. The CDR3 DNA is TGTGCCAGTTCTGAACAGGGTTCGAAGACCCAGTACTTC.